The entry below gives a single TCR beta chain sequence along with its context. This clone's antigen is unknown. No base-level quality is on record; no much larger clone is a single base apart. The CDR3 has 14 amino acids, counting the end cysteine and phenylalanine. Only the CDR3 DNA is retained, 42 bases long and in frame from the first base. A distance of 12 bases separates the germline ends of V and J, which lose 2 bases and 6 bases respectively. In the germline V gene (reference sequence), CDR1 corresponds to PRHDT and CDR2 to FYEKMQ. This record comes from a study of identifying expanded T cells in peripheral blood (dated by TCRdb to about 2019). Study-level background: Separate aliquots of the same genomic DNA pool were sequenced to produce technical replicates, and four replicates were compared in pairs. The research as a whole found: The beta-binomial model significantly reduced the number of clones called differentially abundant and the false-positive rate across all healthy-donor time intervals. Between technical replicates the binomial model flagged 0.9 to 1.5 differentially abundant clones, whereas over about 2 weeks the binomial model flagged about 15 and over approximately four weeks about 19. The authors expected biological variance in healthy repertoires might increase further over much longer intervals such as months to years. For all healthy donors, the variance in clone template counts between roughly 2-week samples rose significantly as total template count increased.

No immune events such as infections were documented for the healthy donors during the collection period. Time-dependent variance in a beta-binomial model of T-cell clone differential abundance was calibrated using healthy-donor blood repertoires as a training cohort. There were roughly 10 healthy donors in the training cohort, of whom 3 were female and 7 were male. On average the donors were about 40 years old, and their ages spanned roughly 25 to 65 years. Whole blood, obtained from a commercial supplier, was collected from each healthy donor at three time points spaced roughly 14 days apart. Genomic DNA was extracted from unsorted whole blood for immunosequencing. The immunoSEQ Assay, which uses bias-controlled multiplex PCR amplification of genomic DNA, was used to profile TCRbeta CDR3 regions. The original pipeline was this. To quantify the absolute abundance of each unique TCRbeta CDR3 region, the sequences were collapsed and filtered. Differential abundance was assessed using a binomial (Fisher-equivalent) model and a beta-binomial model in which time-dependent variance fitted from healthy donors was added. Any clone with fewer than 5 combined templates was excluded, and a clone was called differentially abundant if its Benjamini-Hochberg FDR was below 0.01. Using the form v = (b*log(k)+a)^2, the beta-binomial variance was modeled as a function of the total template count across the two samples. What TCRdb holds here is the immuneACCESS table cut down to in-frame rearrangements. Part of the clones is not present; checked against another copy, under half of the missing clones reflect an unresolved V gene, and the others are unexplained. V, J and clone size derive from that table, while D and trimming were established from the DNA sequence. This sample is represented by roughly 92,000 clones; around 90% of them were singletons. Jointly, the top ten make up 15% to 20% of the sample.

This receptor chain uses TRBV13 and TRBJ2-3; the D gene is perhaps TRBD2, on 5 matching bases. The source of this sequence is a person between 18 and 75 years old in good health. The sequenced sample consisted of blood. In nucleotide form, the sequence is TGTGCCAGCAGCTTACTAGCAGGTCGCGATACGCAGTATTTT. This is translated as CASSLLAGRDTQYF. The full variable domain, completed from the reference TRBV13 and TRBJ2-3 proteins outside the CDR3, reads AAGVIQSPRHLIKEKRETATLKCYPIPRHDTVYWYQQGPGQDPQFLISFYEKMQSDKGSIPDRFSAQQFSDYHSELNMSSLELGDSALYFCASSLLAGRDTQYFGPGTRLTVL.